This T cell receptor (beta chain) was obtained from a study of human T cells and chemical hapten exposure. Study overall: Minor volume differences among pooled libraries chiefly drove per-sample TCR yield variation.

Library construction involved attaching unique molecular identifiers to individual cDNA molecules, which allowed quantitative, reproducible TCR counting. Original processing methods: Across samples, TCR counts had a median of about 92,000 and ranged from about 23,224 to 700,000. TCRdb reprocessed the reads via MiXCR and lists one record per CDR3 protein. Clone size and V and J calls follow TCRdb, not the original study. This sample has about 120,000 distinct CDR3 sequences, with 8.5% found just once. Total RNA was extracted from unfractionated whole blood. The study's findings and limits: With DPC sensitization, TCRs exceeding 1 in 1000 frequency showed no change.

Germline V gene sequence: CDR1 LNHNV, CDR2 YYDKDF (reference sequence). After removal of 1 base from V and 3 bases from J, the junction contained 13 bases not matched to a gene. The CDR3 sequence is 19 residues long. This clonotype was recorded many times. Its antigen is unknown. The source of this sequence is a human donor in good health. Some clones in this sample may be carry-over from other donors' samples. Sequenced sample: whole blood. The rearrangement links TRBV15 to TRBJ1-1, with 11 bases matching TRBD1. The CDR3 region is CATSRGSRTGGKAYTEAFF. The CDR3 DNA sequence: TGTGCCACCAGCAGAGGGTCCCGGACAGGGGGCAAAGCGTACACTGAAGCTTTCTTT.